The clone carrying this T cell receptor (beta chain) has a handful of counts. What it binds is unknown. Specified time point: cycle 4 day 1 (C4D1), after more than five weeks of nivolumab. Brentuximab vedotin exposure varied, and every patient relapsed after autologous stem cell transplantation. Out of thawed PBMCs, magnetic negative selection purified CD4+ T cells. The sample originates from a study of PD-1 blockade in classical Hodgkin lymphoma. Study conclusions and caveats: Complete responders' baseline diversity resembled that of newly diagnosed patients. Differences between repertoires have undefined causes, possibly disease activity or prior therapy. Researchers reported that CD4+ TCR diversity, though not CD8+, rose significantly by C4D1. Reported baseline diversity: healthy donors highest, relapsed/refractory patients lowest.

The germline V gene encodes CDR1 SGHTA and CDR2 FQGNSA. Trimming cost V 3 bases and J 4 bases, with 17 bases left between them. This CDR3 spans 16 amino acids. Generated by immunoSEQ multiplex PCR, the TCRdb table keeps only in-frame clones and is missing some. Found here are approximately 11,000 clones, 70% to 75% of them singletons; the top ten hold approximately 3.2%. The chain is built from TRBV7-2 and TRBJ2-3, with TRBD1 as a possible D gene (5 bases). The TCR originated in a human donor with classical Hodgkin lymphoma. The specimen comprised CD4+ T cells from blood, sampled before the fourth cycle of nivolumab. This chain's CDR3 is CASSLRQIGEPDTQYF. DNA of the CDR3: TGTGCCAGCAGCTTGAGACAGATCGGTGAGCCAGATACGCAGTATTTT.